This TCR beta chain was recovered during a study of blood T cell repertoires in COVID-19. Study in general: Collection of acute and convalescent COVID-19 samples took place in the United States, Italy and Spain. PBMCs, B-cell-depleted T cells, or T cells were the source of the cDNA or gDNA that made up the material.

Methods used by the authors: Amplification of reference gene primers was used by the study to estimate nucleated cell counts. The table came from immunoSEQ multiplex PCR; TCRdb's copy has only in-frame clones and leaves some out. V and J calls and clone size are as listed in that table; D and trimming were resolved from the DNA. This table holds 55,000 to 75,000 clones, about 80% found once. The count of this clone is one. Germline assignment: CDR1 SEHNR and CDR2 FQNEAQ (reference sequence). Trimming cost V 5 bases and J 5 bases, with 12 bases left between them. CDR3 length: 13 residues. The sequenced sample was peripheral blood. This chain links TRBV7-9 with TRBJ2-5, with D tentatively TRBD2 (5 bases). This TCR derives from a man older than 75 with active or convalescent COVID-19. CDR3 in amino acids: CASSVLERETQYF. The CDR3 coding sequence is TGTGCCAGCAGCGTGCTAGAGCGGGAGACCCAGTACTTC.